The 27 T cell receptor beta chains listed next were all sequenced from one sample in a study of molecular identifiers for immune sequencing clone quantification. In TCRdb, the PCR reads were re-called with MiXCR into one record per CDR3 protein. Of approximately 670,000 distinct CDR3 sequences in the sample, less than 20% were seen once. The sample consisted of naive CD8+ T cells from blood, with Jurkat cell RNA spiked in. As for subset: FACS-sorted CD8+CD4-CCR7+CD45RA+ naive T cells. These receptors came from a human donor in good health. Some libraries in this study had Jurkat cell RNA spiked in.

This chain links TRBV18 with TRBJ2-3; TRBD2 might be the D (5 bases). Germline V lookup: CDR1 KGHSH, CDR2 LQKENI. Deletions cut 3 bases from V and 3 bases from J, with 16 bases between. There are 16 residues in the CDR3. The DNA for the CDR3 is TGTGCCAGCTCACCCTTCTCGGAGGAGGTAACAGATACGCAGTATTTT. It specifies CASSPFSEEVTDTQYF.

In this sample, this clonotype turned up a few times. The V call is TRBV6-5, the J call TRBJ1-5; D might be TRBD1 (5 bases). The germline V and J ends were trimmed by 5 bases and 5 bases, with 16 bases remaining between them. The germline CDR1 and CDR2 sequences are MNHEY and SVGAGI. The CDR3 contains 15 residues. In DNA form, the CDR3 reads TGTGCCAGCAGTCCCTATTTGGGACTGGATCAGCCCCAGCATTTT. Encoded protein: CASSPYLGLDQPQHF.

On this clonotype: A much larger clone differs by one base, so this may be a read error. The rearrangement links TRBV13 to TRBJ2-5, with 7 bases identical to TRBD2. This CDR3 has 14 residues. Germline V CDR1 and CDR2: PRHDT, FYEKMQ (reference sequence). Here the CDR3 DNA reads TGTGCCAGCAGCTTAGGAGTGGGGAGGGAGACCCAGTGCTTC. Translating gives CASSLGVGRETQCF.

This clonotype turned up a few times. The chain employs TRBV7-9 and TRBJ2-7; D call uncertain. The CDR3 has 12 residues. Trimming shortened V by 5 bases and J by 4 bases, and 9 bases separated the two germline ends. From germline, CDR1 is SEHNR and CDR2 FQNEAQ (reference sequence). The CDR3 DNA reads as TGTGCCAGCAGCACGACCCCATACGAGCAGTACTTC. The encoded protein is CASSTTPYEQYF.

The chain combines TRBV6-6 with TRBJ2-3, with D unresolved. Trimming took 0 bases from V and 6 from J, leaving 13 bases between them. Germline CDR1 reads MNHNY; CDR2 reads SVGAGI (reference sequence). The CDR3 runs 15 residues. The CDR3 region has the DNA TGTGCCAGCAGTTACTCTCAGGCACAACGGGATACGCAGTATTTT. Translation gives CASSYSQAQRDTQYF.

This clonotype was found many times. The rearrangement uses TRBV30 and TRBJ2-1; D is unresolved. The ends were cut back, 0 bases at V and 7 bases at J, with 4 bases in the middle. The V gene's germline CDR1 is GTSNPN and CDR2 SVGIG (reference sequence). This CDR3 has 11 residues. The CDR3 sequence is CAWSVWNEQFF. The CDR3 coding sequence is TGTGCCTGGAGTGTATGGAATGAGCAGTTCTTC.

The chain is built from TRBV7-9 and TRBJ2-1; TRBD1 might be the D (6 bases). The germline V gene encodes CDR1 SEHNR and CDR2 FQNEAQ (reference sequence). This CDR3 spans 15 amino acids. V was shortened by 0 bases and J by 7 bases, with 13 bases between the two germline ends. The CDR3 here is CASSLAGQGKNEQFF. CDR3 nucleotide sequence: TGTGCCAGCAGCTTAGCCGGCCAGGGGAAAAATGAGCAGTTCTTC.

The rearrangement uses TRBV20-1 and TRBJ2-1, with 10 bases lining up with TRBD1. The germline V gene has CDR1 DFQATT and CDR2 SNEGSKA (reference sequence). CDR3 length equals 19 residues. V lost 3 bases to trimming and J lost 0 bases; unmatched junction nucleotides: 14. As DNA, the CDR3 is TGCAGTGCTAGGGGACGGGACAGGGGAATAAGGAGCTCCTACAATGAGCAGTTCTTC. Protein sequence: CSARGRDRGIRSSYNEQFF.

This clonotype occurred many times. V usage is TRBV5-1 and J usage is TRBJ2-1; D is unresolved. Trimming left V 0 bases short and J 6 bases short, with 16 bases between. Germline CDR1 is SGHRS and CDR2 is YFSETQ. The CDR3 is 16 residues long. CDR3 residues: CASSLAGGWPTNEQFF. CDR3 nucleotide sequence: TGCGCCAGCAGCTTGGCCGGCGGCTGGCCCACCAATGAGCAGTTCTTC.

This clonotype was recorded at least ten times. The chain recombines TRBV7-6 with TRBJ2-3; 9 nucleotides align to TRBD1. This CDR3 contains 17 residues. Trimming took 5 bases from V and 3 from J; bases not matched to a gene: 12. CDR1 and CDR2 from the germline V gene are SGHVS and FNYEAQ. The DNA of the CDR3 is TGTGCCAGCAGCCAAGAGTCCGGGACAGGGCTTACAGATACGCAGTATTTT. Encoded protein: CASSQESGTGLTDTQYF.

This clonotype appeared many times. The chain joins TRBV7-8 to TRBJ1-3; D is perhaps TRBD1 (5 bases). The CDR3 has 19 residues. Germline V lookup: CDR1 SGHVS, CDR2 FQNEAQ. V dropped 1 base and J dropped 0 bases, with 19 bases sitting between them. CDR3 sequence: CASSLVVMAGSSSGNTIYF. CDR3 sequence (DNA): TGTGCCAGCAGCTTAGTAGTGATGGCAGGGAGCAGCTCTGGAAACACCATATATTTT.

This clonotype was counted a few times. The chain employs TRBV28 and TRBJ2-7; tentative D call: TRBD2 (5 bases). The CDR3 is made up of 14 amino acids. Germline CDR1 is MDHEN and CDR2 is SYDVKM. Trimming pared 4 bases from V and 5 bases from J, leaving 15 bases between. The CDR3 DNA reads TGTGCCAGCAGTTCCCCCCGTACCGGGGACGAGCAGTACTTC. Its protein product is CASSSPRTGDEQYF.

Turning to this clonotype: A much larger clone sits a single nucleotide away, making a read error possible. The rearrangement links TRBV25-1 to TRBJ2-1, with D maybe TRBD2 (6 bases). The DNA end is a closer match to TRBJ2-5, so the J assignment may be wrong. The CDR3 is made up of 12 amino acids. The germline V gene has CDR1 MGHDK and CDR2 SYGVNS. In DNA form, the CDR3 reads TGTGCGAGAGAGCGGGCACAAGAGACCCAGTACTTC. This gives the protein CARERAQETQYF.

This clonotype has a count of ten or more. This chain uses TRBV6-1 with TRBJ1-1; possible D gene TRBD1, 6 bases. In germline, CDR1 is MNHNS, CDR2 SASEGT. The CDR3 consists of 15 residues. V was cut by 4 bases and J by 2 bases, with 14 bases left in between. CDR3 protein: CASSALQDSNTEAFF. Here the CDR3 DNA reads TGTGCCAGCAGTGCCCTACAGGACAGCAACACTGAAGCTTTCTTT.

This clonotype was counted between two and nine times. The CDR3 DNA reads TGTGCCAGCAGTGAGTCAGTGGCAGGGGCGTACGAGCAGTACTTC. It encodes CASSESVAGAYEQYF. The gene calls are TRBV6-1 and TRBJ2-7, with D tentatively TRBD1 (6 bases). CDR3 length: 15 amino acids. V was clipped by 3 bases and J by 4 bases, with 16 bases between them. Germline assignment: CDR1 MNHNS and CDR2 SASEGT.

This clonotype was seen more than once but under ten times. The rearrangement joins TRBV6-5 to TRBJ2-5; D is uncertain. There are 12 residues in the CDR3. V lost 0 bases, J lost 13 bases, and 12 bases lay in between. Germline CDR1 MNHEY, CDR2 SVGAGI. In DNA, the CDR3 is TGTGCCAGCAGTTACTCGAATAATCTATGGTACTTC. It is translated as CASSYSNNLWYF.

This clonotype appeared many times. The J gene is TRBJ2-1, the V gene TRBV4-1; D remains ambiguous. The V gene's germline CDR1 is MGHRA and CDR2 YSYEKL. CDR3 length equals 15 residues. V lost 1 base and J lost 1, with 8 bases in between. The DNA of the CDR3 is TGCGCCAGCAGCCAAGTTGGCGGTTCCTACAATGAGCAGTTCTTC. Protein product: CASSQVGGSYNEQFF.

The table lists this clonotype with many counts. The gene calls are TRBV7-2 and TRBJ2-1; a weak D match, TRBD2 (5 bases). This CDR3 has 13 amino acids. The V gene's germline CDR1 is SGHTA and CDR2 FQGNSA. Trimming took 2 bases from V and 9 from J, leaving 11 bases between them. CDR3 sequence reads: CASSLFGIPEQFF. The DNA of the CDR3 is TGTGCCAGCAGCTTATTCGGGATCCCTGAGCAGTTCTTC.

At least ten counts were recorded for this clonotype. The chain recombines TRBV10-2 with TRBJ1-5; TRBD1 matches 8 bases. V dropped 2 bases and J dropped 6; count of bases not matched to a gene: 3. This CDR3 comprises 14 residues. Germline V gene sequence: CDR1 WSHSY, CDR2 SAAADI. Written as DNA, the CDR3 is TGCGCCAGCAGTGAGACAGGGGGTTTTCAGCCCCAGCATTTT. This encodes CASSETGGFQPQHF.

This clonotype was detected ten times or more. In DNA, the CDR3 is TGTGCCAGCAGCTCTAGTATAACGAACACCGGGGAGCTGTTTTTT. Amino acids: CASSSSITNTGELFF. This chain uses TRBV2 with TRBJ2-2; D gene ambiguous. Germline CDR1 is SNHLY and CDR2 is FYNNEI. The CDR3 consists of 15 residues. The germline V and J ends were trimmed by 6 bases and 0 bases, with 11 bases remaining between them.

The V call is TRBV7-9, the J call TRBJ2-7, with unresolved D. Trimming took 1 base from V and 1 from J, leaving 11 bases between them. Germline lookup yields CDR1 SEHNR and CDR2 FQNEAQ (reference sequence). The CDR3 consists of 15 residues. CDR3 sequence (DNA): TGTGCCAGCAGCTTAGTAAAGACGGGTTCCTACGAGCAGTACTTC. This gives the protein CASSLVKTGSYEQYF.

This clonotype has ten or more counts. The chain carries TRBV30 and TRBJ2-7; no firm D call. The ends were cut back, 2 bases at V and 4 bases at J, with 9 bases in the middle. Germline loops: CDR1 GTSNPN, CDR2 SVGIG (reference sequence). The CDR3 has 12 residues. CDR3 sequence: CAWSSTRYEQYF. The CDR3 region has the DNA TGTGCCTGGAGTTCGACTCGATACGAGCAGTACTTC.

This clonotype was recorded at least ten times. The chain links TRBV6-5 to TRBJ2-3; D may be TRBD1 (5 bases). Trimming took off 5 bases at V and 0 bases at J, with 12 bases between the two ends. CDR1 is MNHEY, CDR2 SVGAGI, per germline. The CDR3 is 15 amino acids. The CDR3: CASSPPQGSTDTQYF. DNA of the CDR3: TGTGCCAGCAGTCCACCTCAGGGTAGCACAGATACGCAGTATTTT.

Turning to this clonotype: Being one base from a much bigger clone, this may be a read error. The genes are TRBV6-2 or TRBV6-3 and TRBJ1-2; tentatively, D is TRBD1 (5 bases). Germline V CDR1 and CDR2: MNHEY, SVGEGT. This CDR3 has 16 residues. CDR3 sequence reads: CASSFTLTGPRDGYAF. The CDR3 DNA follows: TGTGCCAGCAGCTTCACCTTAACAGGTCCCCGGGACGGCTACGCCTTC.

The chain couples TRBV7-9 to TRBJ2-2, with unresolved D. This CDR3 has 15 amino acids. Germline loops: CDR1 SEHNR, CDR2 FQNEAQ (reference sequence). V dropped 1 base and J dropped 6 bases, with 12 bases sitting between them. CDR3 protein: CASSLDSWAAGELFF. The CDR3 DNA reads TGTGCCAGCAGCTTAGATTCGTGGGCGGCCGGGGAGCTGTTTTTT.

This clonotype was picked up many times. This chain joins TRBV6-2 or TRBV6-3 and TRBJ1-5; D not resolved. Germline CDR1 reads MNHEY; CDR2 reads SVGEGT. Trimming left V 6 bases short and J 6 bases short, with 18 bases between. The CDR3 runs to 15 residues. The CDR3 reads CASRSLQTPVQPQHF. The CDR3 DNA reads TGTGCCAGCAGGTCATTGCAAACCCCCGTTCAGCCCCAGCATTTT.

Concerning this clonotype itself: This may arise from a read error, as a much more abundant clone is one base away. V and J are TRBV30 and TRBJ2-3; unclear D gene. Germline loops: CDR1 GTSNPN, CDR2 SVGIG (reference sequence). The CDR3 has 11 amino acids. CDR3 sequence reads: CAWSVRDTQCF. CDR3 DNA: TGTGCCTGGAGTGTAAGAGATACGCAGTGTTTT.